This T cell receptor beta chain stems from a study of T cells after yellow fever vaccination. Findings of the study overall: Clones that expanded after primary vaccination mostly reappeared after the booster (roughly 95% CD4, about 89% CD8).

This CDR3 contains 13 residues. The trim removed 5 bases at V and 4 bases at J, leaving 4 bases unmatched. Germline CDR1 is SGHRS and CDR2 is YFSETQ. TCRdb passed the 5' RACE reads through MiXCR, listing each CDR3 protein once. This table holds roughly 32,000 distinct CDR3 sequences, roughly 4.5% found once. The sample holds many counts of this clonotype. Its antigen is unidentified. The receptor comes from a man younger than 40 who received the YFV17D yellow fever vaccine. The gene calls are TRBV5-1 and TRBJ2-5; 8 bases line up with TRBD2. The sample in question was CD8+ T cells sorted from PBMCs, obtained 5 days after the yellow fever booster vaccination. CDR3 bases: TGCGCCAGCAGAGAAGCGGGAGTAGAGACCCAGTACTTC. Protein: CASREAGVETQYF.